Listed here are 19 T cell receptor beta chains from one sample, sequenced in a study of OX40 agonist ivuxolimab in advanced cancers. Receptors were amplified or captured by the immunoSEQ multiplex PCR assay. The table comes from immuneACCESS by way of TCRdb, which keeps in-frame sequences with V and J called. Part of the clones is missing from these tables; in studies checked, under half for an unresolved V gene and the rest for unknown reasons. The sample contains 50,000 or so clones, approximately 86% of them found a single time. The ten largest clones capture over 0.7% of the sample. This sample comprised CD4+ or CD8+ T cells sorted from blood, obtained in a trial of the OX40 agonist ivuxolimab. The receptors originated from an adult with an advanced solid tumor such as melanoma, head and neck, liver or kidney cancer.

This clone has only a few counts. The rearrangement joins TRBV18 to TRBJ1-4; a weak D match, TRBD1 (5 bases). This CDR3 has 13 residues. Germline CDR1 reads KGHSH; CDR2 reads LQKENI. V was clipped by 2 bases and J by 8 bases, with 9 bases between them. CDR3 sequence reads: CASSPAGYEKLFF. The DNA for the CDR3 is TGTGCCAGCTCACCAGCAGGGTACGAAAAACTGTTTTTT.

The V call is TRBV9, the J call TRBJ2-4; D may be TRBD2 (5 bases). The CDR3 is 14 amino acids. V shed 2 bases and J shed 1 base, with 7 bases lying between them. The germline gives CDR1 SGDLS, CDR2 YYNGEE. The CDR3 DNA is TGTGCCAGCAGCGTGGGAGTTGCCAAAAACATTCAGTACTTC. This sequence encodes CASSVGVAKNIQYF.

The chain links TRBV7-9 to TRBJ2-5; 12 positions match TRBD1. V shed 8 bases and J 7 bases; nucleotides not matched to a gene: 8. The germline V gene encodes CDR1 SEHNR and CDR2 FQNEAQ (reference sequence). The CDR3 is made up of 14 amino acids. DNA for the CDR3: TGTGCCAGCGGGGGACAGGGGGCGTTCGGGACCCAGTACTTC. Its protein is CASGGQGAFGTQYF.

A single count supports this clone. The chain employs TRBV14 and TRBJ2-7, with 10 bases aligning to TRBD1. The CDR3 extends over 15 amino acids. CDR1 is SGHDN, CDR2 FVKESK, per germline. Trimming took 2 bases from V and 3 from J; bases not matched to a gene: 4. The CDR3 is CASSQSDRGLYEQYF. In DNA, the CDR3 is TGTGCCAGCAGCCAATCAGACAGGGGGCTCTACGAGCAGTACTTC.

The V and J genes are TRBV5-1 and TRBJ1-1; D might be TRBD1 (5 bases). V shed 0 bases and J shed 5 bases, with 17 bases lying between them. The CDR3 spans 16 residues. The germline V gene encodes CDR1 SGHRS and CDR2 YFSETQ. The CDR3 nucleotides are TGCGCCAGCAGCTTGGTAGGCAGGGCAACGGGGACTGAAGCTTTCTTT. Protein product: CASSLVGRATGTEAFF.

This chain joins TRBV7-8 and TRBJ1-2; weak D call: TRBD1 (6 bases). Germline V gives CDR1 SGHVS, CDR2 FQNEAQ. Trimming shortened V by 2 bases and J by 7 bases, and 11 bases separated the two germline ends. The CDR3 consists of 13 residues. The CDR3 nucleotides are TGTGCCAGCAGCTTAAGGACAGAGGGTGGCTACACCTTC. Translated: CASSLRTEGGYTF.

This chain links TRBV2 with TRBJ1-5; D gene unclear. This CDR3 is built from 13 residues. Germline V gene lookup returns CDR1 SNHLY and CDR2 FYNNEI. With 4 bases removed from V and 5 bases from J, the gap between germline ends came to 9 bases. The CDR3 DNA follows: TGTGCCAGCAGTGTTAAGGAGTATCAGCCCCAGCATTTT. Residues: CASSVKEYQPQHF.

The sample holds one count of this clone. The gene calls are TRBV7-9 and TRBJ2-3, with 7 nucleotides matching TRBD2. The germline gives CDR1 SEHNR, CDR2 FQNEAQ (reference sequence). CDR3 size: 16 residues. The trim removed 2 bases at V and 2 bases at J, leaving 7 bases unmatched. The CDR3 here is CASSLRASGTTDTQYF. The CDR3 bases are TGTGCCAGCAGCTTAAGGGCTAGCGGAACCACAGATACGCAGTATTTT.

CDR3 sequence reads: CASSEDHRSPAGEQYF. The CDR3 nucleotides read TGTGCCAGCAGTGAAGACCACCGCTCGCCAGCGGGCGAGCAGTACTTC. The V gene is TRBV2, the J gene TRBJ2-7, with D possibly matching TRBD2 (6 bases). The V end was cut by 1 base, the J end by 6 bases, with 19 bases between. Germline V gives CDR1 SNHLY, CDR2 FYNNEI. CDR3 length equals 16 residues.

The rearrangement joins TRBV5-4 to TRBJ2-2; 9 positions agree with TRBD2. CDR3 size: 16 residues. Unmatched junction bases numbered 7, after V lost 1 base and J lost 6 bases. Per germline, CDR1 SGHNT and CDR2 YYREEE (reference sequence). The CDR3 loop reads CASSLRSGRFAGELFF. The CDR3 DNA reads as TGTGCCAGCAGCTTGCGGAGCGGGAGGTTTGCCGGGGAGCTGTTTTTT.

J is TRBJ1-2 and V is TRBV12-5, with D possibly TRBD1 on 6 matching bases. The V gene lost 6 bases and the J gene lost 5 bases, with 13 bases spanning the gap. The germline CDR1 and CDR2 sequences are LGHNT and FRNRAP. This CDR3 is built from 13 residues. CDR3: CASGTTGSYGYTF. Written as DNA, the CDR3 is TGTGCTAGTGGCACTACAGGGTCTTATGGCTACACCTTC.

The CDR3 protein is CASSRTGGVYEQYF. CDR3 bases: TGTGCCAGCAGCCGGACAGGGGGCGTCTACGAGCAGTACTTC. This chain joins TRBV6-1 and TRBJ2-7, with 11 bases identical to TRBD1. The CDR3 covers 14 residues. With V trimmed by 6 bases and J by 3 bases, 4 bases remained unmatched. Germline CDR1 MNHNS, CDR2 SASEGT.

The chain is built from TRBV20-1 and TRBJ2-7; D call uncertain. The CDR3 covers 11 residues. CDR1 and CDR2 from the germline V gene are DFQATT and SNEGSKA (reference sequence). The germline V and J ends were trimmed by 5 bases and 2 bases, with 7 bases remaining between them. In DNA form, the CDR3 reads TGCAGTGCTCAAAGGGCCTACGAGCAGTACTTC. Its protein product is CSAQRAYEQYF.

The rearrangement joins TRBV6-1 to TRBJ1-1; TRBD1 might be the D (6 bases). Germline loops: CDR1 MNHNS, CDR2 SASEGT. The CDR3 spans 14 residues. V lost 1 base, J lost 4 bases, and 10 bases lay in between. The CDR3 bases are TGTGCCAGCAGTGAAGGAGGGGGTGGCACTGAAGCTTTCTTT. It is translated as CASSEGGGGTEAFF.

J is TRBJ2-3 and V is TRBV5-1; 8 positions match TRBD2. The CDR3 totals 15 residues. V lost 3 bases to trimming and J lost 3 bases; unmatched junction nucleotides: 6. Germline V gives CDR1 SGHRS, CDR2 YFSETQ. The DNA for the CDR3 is TGCGCCAGCAGCTCGCAGCGGGGGAGAACAGATACGCAGTATTTT. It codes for CASSSQRGRTDTQYF.

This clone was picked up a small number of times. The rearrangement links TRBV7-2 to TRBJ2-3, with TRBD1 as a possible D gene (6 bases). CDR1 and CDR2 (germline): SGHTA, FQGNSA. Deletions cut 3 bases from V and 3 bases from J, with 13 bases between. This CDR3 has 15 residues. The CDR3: CASSLFPRGTDTQYF. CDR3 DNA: TGTGCCAGCAGCTTGTTTCCAAGGGGGACAGATACGCAGTATTTT. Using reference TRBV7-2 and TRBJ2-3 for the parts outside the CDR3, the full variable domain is GAGVSQSPSNKVTEKGKDVELRCDPISGHTALYWYRQSLGQGLEFLIYFQGNSAPDKSGLPSDRFSAERTGGSVSTLTIQRTQQEDSAVYLCASSLFPRGTDTQYFGPGTRLTVL.

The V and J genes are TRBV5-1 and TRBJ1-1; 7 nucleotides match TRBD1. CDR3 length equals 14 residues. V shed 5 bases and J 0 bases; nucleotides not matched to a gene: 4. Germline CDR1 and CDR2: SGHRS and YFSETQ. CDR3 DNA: TGCGCCAGCAGGACAGGGACAATGAACACTGAAGCTTTCTTT. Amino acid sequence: CASRTGTMNTEAFF.

CDR3 bases: TGTGCCAGCAGTGAATACGAGCAGTACTTC. It encodes CASSEYEQYF. The chain employs TRBV6-1 and TRBJ2-7; D is undetermined. This CDR3 is built from 10 residues. V was cut by 2 bases and J by 4 bases, with 0 bases left in between. Looked up from germline, CDR1 is MNHNS and CDR2 is SASEGT.

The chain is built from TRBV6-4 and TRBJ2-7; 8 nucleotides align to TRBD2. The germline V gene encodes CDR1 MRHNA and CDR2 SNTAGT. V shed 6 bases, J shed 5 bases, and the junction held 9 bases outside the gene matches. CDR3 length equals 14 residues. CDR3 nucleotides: TGTGCCAGCAGGGCAAGCGGGAGAGGCGACGAGCAGTACTTC. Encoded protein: CASRASGRGDEQYF.